The 8 T cell receptor beta chains below all came from one sample that was sequenced in a study of T cell responses to AZD1222 COVID-19 vaccine. Libraries were prepared by immunoSEQ multiplex PCR; TCRdb keeps only in-frame clonotypes and omits some of them. The sample lists approximately 140,000 clones; approximately 94% were seen once. The sample in question was peripheral blood, obtained on day 0 of AZD1222 vaccination. These receptors originate from an adult in good health.

CDR3 residues: CASSRGPGNTEAFF. The CDR3 bases are TGTGCCAGCAGCCGTGGCCCTGGGAACACTGAAGCTTTCTTT. The chain has TRBV6-2 or TRBV6-3 and TRBJ1-1; no clear D. Germline lookup yields CDR1 MNHEY and CDR2 SVGEGT. This CDR3 region has 14 residues. Trimming took off 6 bases at V and 1 base at J, with 12 bases between the two ends.

This rearrangement joins TRBV3-1 (or the pseudogene TRBV3-2) to TRBJ2-1; 9 nucleotides line up with TRBD2. The CDR3 consists of 15 residues. Germline CDR1 and CDR2: LGHDT and YNNKEL (reference sequence). Germline trimming cut 4 bases from V and 9 bases from J; bases unmatched to any gene: 10. CDR3 protein: CASSRLAGEGAEQFF. The CDR3 DNA reads as TGTGCCAGCAGCCGATTAGCGGGAGAGGGGGCTGAGCAGTTCTTC.

The chain employs TRBV9 and TRBJ2-5, with D maybe TRBD2 (7 bases). Trimming took off 4 bases at V and 6 bases at J, with 13 bases between the two ends. This CDR3 is built from 13 residues. Germline V gene sequence: CDR1 SGDLS, CDR2 YYNGEE. The CDR3 loop is CASSPGGWKTQYF. CDR3 nucleotide sequence: TGTGCCAGCAGCCCGGGGGGCTGGAAGACCCAGTACTTC.

The table lists this clone with a few counts. The V call is TRBV20-1, the J call TRBJ1-1; the D is unclear. Germline V gene data show CDR1 as DFQATT and CDR2 as SNEGSKA (reference sequence). V was clipped by 5 bases and J by 10 bases, with 11 bases between them. The CDR3 spans 10 residues. CDR3 nucleotides: TGCAGTGCTTATTCTGCAATAGCTTTCTTT. It translates to CSAYSAIAFF.

The V and J genes are TRBV20-1 and TRBJ1-5, with D maybe TRBD1 (5 bases). The CDR3 sequence is 14 residues long. Trimming pared 3 bases from V and 2 bases from J, leaving 11 bases between. Germline lookup yields CDR1 DFQATT and CDR2 SNEGSKA (reference sequence). CDR3 in amino acids: CSASPGTRNQPQHF. CDR3 DNA: TGCAGTGCTAGTCCCGGGACCCGCAATCAGCCCCAGCATTTT.

This chain joins TRBV7-2 and TRBJ1-3, with a weak D call TRBD1 (6 bases). CDR3 length equals 14 residues. V was shortened by 1 base and J by 11 bases, with 15 bases between the two germline ends. Germline loops: CDR1 SGHTA, CDR2 FQGNSA. The CDR3 DNA reads as TGTGCCAGCAGCTTAGGGGTTACAGGGTCCTCCATATATTTT. Translating gives CASSLGVTGSSIYF. The whole variable domain, filled in from reference TRBV7-2 and TRBJ1-3, reads GAGVSQSPSNKVTEKGKDVELRCDPISGHTALYWYRQSLGQGLEFLIYFQGNSAPDKSGLPSDRFSAERTGGSVSTLTIQRTQQEDSAVYLCASSLGVTGSSIYFGEGSWLTVV.

V is TRBV5-4 and J is TRBJ2-7, with D perhaps assigned TRBD1 or TRBD2 (5 bases each). The ends were cut back, 0 bases at V and 6 bases at J, with 10 bases in the middle. The CDR3 loop spans 13 amino acids. Germline CDR1 is SGHNT and CDR2 is YYREEE (reference sequence). The CDR3 DNA sequence: TGTGCCAGCAGCTTGGCCGTGAGGGGCGAGCAGTACTTC. It is translated as CASSLAVRGEQYF.

The chain employs TRBV15 and TRBJ2-7, with no clear D. CDR3 length equals 15 residues. Germline V gives CDR1 LNHNV, CDR2 YYDKDF (reference sequence). Between the trimmed V and J ends, which lost 0 bases and 1 base, there was a span of 10 bases. The CDR3 coding sequence is TGTGCCACCAGCAGAGAGATGAATCGTTCCTACGAGCAGTACTTC. Translating it yields CATSREMNRSYEQYF.